The 22 T cell receptor beta chains below come from one sample, sequenced in a study of CD8 T cells in ankylosing spondylitis. TCRdb reanalysed the 5' RACE reads using MiXCR and keeps one entry per CDR3 protein. The data contain some 330,000 distinct CDR3 sequences, 8% of them singletons. Study results and limitations: Seemingly characteristic of ankylosing spondylitis blood was a TCR beta motif consisting of under 10 highly homologous variants.

Their antigen targets remain unknown. Sequenced sample: blood, either unsorted or a sorted T cell fraction (not recorded which). The receptors come from a male donor with ankylosing spondylitis.

A note on this clonotype: A clone one base away is much larger, so this may be a read error. The chain links TRBV25-1 to TRBJ1-2; 8 nucleotides line up with TRBD1. Germline V gene data show CDR1 as MGHDK and CDR2 as SYGVNS. This CDR3 spans 13 amino acids. The V segment lost 6 bases and the J segment 7 bases; nucleotides outside the gene matches: 7. The CDR3 nucleotides are TGTGCCAGCAGAGTGGGACAGGAGGGTGGCTACACCTTC. It is translated as CASRVGQEGGYTF.

The chain links TRBV19 to TRBJ1-1; TRBD1 might be the D (5 bases). The V end was cut by 3 bases, the J end by 10 bases, with 21 bases between. Germline CDR1 reads LNHDA; CDR2 reads SQIVND (reference sequence). This CDR3 is 15 amino acids long. CDR3 sequence: CASSIQLRGRRGAFF. CDR3 bases: TGTGCCAGTAGTATCCAGCTACGGGGGAGAAGGGGAGCTTTCTTT.

This clonotype was seen a handful of times. The chain recombines TRBV5-1 with TRBJ1-1; TRBD1 matches at 7 bases. Germline trimming cut 1 base from V and 0 bases from J; bases unmatched to any gene: 6. CDR1 and CDR2 from the germline V gene are SGHRS and YFSETQ. The CDR3 runs 16 residues. The CDR3 DNA reads TGCGCCAGCAGCTTGTACACAGGGGAAATGAACACTGAAGCTTTCTTT. This sequence encodes CASSLYTGEMNTEAFF.

The CDR3 nucleotides read TGTGCCAGCGGTGTGGGGCAGGGGTACGAGCAGTACTTC. Protein: CASGVGQGYEQYF. This rearrangement joins TRBV28 to TRBJ2-7; maybe TRBD1 (6 bases). The V end lost 8 bases, the J end lost 4 bases, and 15 bases lay between the germline ends. The V gene's germline CDR1 is MDHEN and CDR2 SYDVKM. The CDR3 spans 13 residues. Based on the CDR3 plus reference TRBV28 and TRBJ2-7, the full variable domain is DVKVTQSSRYLVKRTGEKVFLECVQDMDHENMFWYRQDPGLGLRLIYFSYDVKMKEKGDIPEGYSVSREKKERFSLILESASTNQTSMYLCASGVGQGYEQYFGPGTRLTVT.

This clonotype has just a few counts. V is TRBV10-3 and J is TRBJ2-5, with D maybe TRBD2 (6 bases). Germline CDR1 and CDR2: ENHRY and SYGVKD. V lost 0 bases to trimming and J lost 5 bases, with 10 bases between them. The CDR3 is 14 residues long. The CDR3 DNA reads as TGTGCCATCAGTGAGTCGGGGGGTCGGGAGACCCAGTACTTC. This encodes CAISESGGRETQYF.

There are a few counts of this clonotype. The chain joins TRBV4-3 to TRBJ2-2; 9 bases are a match to TRBD2. The CDR3 consists of 20 residues. V was clipped by 0 bases and J by 0 bases; unmatched bases: 11. CDR1 is LGHNA and CDR2 is YSLEER in the germline V gene. CDR3 protein: CASSQEVAGATIPNTGELFF. DNA for the CDR3: TGCGCCAGCAGCCAAGAAGTAGCGGGAGCGACTATTCCGAACACCGGGGAGCTGTTTTTT.

The chain carries TRBV5-8 and TRBJ1-2; TRBD1 is a possible D gene (6 bases). The V gene's germline CDR1 is SGHTS and CDR2 YDEGEE. With 5 bases removed from V and 6 bases from J, the gap between germline ends came to 20 bases. The CDR3 consists of 15 residues. The DNA for the CDR3 is TGTGCCAGCAGGCCGTTTGGGGGCGCAGAGGATGGCTACACCTTC. Protein product: CASRPFGGAEDGYTF.

This clonotype occurred a few times. The V gene is TRBV6-1, the J gene TRBJ2-7, with 8 bases identical to TRBD2. V shed 5 bases and J 5 bases; nucleotides not matched to a gene: 14. CDR3 length: 16 amino acids. Per germline, CDR1 MNHNS and CDR2 SASEGT. CDR3 amino acids: CASSPPFRGRSHEQYF. Written as DNA, the CDR3 is TGTGCCAGCAGTCCACCCTTCCGCGGGAGGTCCCACGAGCAGTACTTC.

The chain recombines TRBV5-6 with TRBJ2-1; D gene unclear. V lost 0 bases to trimming and J lost 5 bases, with 18 bases between them. This CDR3 region has 17 residues. Germline V gene sequence: CDR1 SGHDT, CDR2 YYEEEE. The chain's CDR3 is CASSLVVRFSLNNEQFF. The CDR3 DNA reads TGTGCCAGCAGCTTGGTCGTTAGATTCTCCCTTAACAATGAGCAGTTCTTC.

The chain uses TRBV11-3 and TRBJ2-5; D is uncertain. Trimming cost V 5 bases and J 7 bases, with 17 bases left between them. The germline V gene encodes CDR1 SGHNT and CDR2 YENEEA. The CDR3 loop spans 14 amino acids. The chain's CDR3 is CASSLGPLEATQYF. The CDR3 DNA reads as TGTGCCAGCAGCCTCGGGCCCCTCGAGGCGACCCAGTACTTC.

V gene TRBV29-1 combines with J gene TRBJ2-1; D remains ambiguous. The germline V and J ends were trimmed by 4 bases and 0 bases, with 7 bases remaining between them. The CDR3 loop spans 13 amino acids. Per germline, CDR1 SQVTM and CDR2 ANQGSEA. The CDR3 region has the DNA TGCAGCGTTGTCATGAGCTCCTACAATGAGCAGTTCTTC. Protein product: CSVVMSSYNEQFF.

This clonotype was found a few times. The chain carries TRBV29-1 and TRBJ2-1; TRBD2 aligns across 13 bases. The germline CDR1 and CDR2 sequences are SQVTM and ANQGSEA. The trim removed 8 bases at V and 9 bases at J, leaving 7 bases unmatched. CDR3 length: 13 amino acids. The CDR3 region is CSSRLAGGTEQFF. CDR3 DNA sequence: TGCAGCTCCCGACTAGCGGGAGGAACTGAGCAGTTCTTC.

V is TRBV9 and J is TRBJ2-5, with D maybe TRBD2 (7 bases). CDR1 and CDR2 (germline): SGDLS, YYNGEE. The V gene lost 4 bases and the J gene lost 4 bases, with 14 bases spanning the gap. This CDR3 has 14 residues. The chain's CDR3 is CASSPVRGGETQYF. The CDR3 nucleotides read TGTGCCAGCAGCCCAGTTAGGGGGGGAGAGACCCAGTACTTC.

This clonotype was observed at least ten times. This chain connects TRBV29-1 to TRBJ2-5; TRBD2 matches at 7 bases. V trimming: 7 bases; J trimming: 4 bases; junction bases outside the gene matches: 15. The CDR3 consists of 15 residues. Germline-derived CDR1 and CDR2 are SQVTM and ANQGSEA. CDR3 in amino acids: CSASKGREGRETQYF. The CDR3 DNA sequence: TGCAGCGCTTCCAAGGGCAGGGAGGGGAGAGAGACCCAGTACTTC.

The sample holds a few counts of this clonotype. V is TRBV6-2 or TRBV6-3 and J is TRBJ2-7; D is unclear. The germline gives CDR1 MNHEY, CDR2 SVGEGT. With 6 bases removed from V and 2 bases from J, the gap between germline ends came to 17 bases. This CDR3 spans 15 amino acids. The CDR3 DNA sequence: TGTGCCAGCAGCCACTCCCGCAAAGTCCCCTACGAGCAGTACTTC. It is translated as CASSHSRKVPYEQYF.

This clonotype has at least ten counts. The chain employs TRBV5-1 and TRBJ1-5; D is uncertain. V was clipped by 0 bases and J by 5 bases, with 9 bases between them. Germline CDR1 reads SGHRS; CDR2 reads YFSETQ. The CDR3 length is 14 residues. In DNA, the CDR3 is TGCGCCAGCAGCTTGGCGGGATCTGATCAGCCCCAGCATTTT. Translating it yields CASSLAGSDQPQHF.

The V call is TRBV5-1, the J call TRBJ2-1, with 12 positions matching TRBD2. This CDR3 has 17 amino acids. V was clipped by 2 bases and J by 7 bases; unmatched bases: 10. CDR1 and CDR2 (germline): SGHRS, YFSETQ. The CDR3 DNA follows: TGCGCCAGCAGCTTTCAGAGGACTAGCGGGATGTTAAATGAGCAGTTCTTC. Its protein is CASSFQRTSGMLNEQFF.

The rearrangement joins TRBV5-5 to TRBJ2-3; D call uncertain. Germline CDR1 and CDR2: SGHKS and YYEKEE (reference sequence). This CDR3 spans 16 amino acids. V was cut by 0 bases and J by 3 bases, with 14 bases left in between. The CDR3 region has the DNA TGTGCCAGCAGCTTGGATCTGGGCAGAACAACAGATACGCAGTATTTT. Translated, it gives CASSLDLGRTTDTQYF.

This clonotype was picked up a small number of times. The V call is TRBV12-3 or TRBV12-4, the J call TRBJ2-1, with a tentative D call TRBD2 (6 bases). The CDR3 consists of 14 residues. The ends were cut back, 3 bases at V and 9 bases at J, with 15 bases in the middle. Here the CDR3 reads CASSLGIGGVEQFF. The CDR3 DNA sequence: TGTGCCAGCAGTTTGGGGATTGGAGGGGTTGAGCAGTTCTTC.

This clonotype was found a few times. The chain recombines TRBV2 with TRBJ2-2; D may match TRBD1 or TRBD2 (5 bases each). V lost 4 bases, J lost 0 bases, and 9 bases lay in between. Germline CDR1 SNHLY, CDR2 FYNNEI. The CDR3 extends over 15 amino acids. The chain's CDR3 is CASSVQGPNTGELFF. Written as DNA, the CDR3 is TGTGCCAGCAGTGTTCAGGGACCGAACACCGGGGAGCTGTTTTTT.

The chain employs TRBV28 and TRBJ1-2; no reliable D call. Germline assignment: CDR1 MDHEN and CDR2 SYDVKM. The CDR3 loop spans 12 amino acids. V lost 5 bases, J lost 7 bases, and 11 bases lay in between. CDR3 protein: CASSPTVIGYTF. The CDR3 coding sequence is TGTGCCAGCAGTCCGACCGTCATTGGCTACACCTTC.

The V call is TRBV11-3, the J call TRBJ2-1; TRBD1 matches 10 bases. Germline V gives CDR1 SGHNT, CDR2 YENEEA. The CDR3 runs to 15 residues. V shed 5 bases, J shed 9 bases, and the junction held 10 bases outside the gene matches. CDR3 in amino acids: CASSKGTGDRFEQFF. DNA for the CDR3: TGTGCCAGCAGCAAAGGGACAGGGGACCGCTTTGAGCAGTTCTTC.